This T cell receptor beta chain was recorded in a study of blood T cell repertoires in COVID-19. Study background: The origin of the acute and convalescent COVID-19 samples was the United States, Italy and Spain. In each case, the material was cDNA or gDNA derived from T cells, B-cell-depleted T cells, or PBMCs.

In its sample, this clone was seen once. Germline assignment: CDR1 LNHDA and CDR2 SQIVND (reference sequence). Trimming took off 4 bases at V and 5 bases at J, with 12 bases between the two ends. This CDR3 spans 14 amino acids. Methods used by the authors: Reference gene primers were amplified, and this amplification served to estimate nucleated cell counts. Libraries were prepared by immunoSEQ multiplex PCR; TCRdb keeps only in-frame clonotypes and omits some of them. From that table come the V and J calls and clone size; the DNA was used to work out D and trimming. The table has over 200,000 clones, roughly 88% seen once.

The sequencing sample was made of peripheral blood. This clonotype originated in a man in his forties who had recovered from COVID-19. This chain joins TRBV19 and TRBJ1-5; the D is unclear. The CDR3 coding sequence is TGTGCCAGTAGTAAGACATATCTGGATCAGCCCCAGCATTTT. Residues: CASSKTYLDQPQHF.